The clone carrying this T cell receptor (beta chain) was seen a single time. Its antigen remains unknown. This specimen comes from a study of cytomegalovirus exposure and HLA in healthy donors. About the research overall: Caucasian-associated ancestry cluster membership applied to about 83% of over 350 genotyped donors. Regarding the study as a whole: Later work found most CMV-associated TCR beta chains apparently HLA-restricted. The authors later found TCR association rates varying by HLA locus, with DRB1 most and HLA-C fewest.

The CDR3 totals 13 residues. The V and J ends lost 3 bases and 6 bases respectively, with 12 bases between them. Germline lookup yields CDR1 MDHEN and CDR2 SYDVKM. The PCR was carried out with 60 Vbeta primers and 13 Jbeta primers. Original analysis: There were around 80 million unique TCR beta chains by a later count, and some 11 million of them were shared. TCRdb's copy holds only in-frame clones and misses some; the assay was immunoSEQ multiplex PCR. For V, J and clone size, that table is used; D and trimming come from the DNA. The table has 130,000 or so clones, more than 80% seen once; the top ten hold less than 7%.

V gene TRBV28 combines with J gene TRBJ2-7, with D possibly being TRBD2 (5 bases). Sequenced sample: PBMCs. The TCR sequence derives from a woman younger than 45 in good health and CMV-seropositive. CDR3 sequence (DNA): TGTGCCAGCAGTTTCTCCGGAGGCCGCGAGCAGTACTTC. Protein sequence: CASSFSGGREQYF.